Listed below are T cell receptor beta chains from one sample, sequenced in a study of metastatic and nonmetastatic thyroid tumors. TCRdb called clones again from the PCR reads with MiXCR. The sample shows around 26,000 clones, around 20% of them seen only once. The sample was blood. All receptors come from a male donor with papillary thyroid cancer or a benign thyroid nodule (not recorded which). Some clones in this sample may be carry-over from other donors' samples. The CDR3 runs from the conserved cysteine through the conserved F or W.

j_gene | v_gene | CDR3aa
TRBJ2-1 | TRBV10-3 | CAISDKDRGKGENEQFF
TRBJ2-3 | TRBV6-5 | CASSYGYSGDAGTDTQYF
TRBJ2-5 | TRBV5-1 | CASSLAGTDEETQYF
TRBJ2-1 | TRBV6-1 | CASSSGDEQFF
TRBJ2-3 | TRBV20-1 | CSARGSQGRGKDTQYF
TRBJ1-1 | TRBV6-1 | CASSKDRPMNTEAFF
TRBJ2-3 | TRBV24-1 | CATSWGTSGTDTQYF
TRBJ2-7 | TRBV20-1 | CSAPGRGGLGEQYF
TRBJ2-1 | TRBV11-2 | CASSLVSGQGLNEQFF
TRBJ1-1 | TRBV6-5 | CASSYSPSGNTEAFF
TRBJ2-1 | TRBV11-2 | CASSPYRGGSYNEQFF